The clone carrying this TCR beta chain came up a few times. Antigen unknown. V gave up 0 bases and J gave up 0 bases, with 15 bases separating them. CDR1 is MNHEY, CDR2 SVGAGI, per germline. The CDR3 runs to 19 residues. The sample is drawn from a study of T cell repertoires in cytomegalovirus infection. The wider study: Evidence of both CMV infection and a matching HLA type came from public TCR beta signatures. Findings and limits, study-wide: Ex vivo responses were dominated by HLA-C-restricted CMV-specific TCR beta clonotypes.

Using its own MiXCR run on the reads, TCRdb lists one record per CDR3 protein. This repertoire shows about 450,000 distinct CDR3 sequences, roughly 31% found once; its top ten account for approximately 14%. The sequencing sample was made of PBMCs. V usage is TRBV6-5 and J usage is TRBJ1-6; D is uncertain. The origin of this receptor is a human donor in good health (CMV status not recorded). Some clones in this sample may be carry-over from other donors' samples. CDR3: CASSYSTGPLSSYNSPLHF. DNA for the CDR3: TGTGCCAGCAGTTACTCGACCGGTCCTCTAAGCTCCTATAATTCACCCCTCCACTTT.